A selection of T cell receptor beta chains follows, all from one sample in a study of blood T cell repertoires in COVID-19. The data were produced by immunoSEQ multiplex PCR, yet TCRdb's version contains in-frame clones alone and is incomplete. The sample carries around 130,000 clones, roughly 80% recorded once. Sequenced: peripheral blood. The receptors were gathered from a human donor in a cohort sampled during active COVID-19. Both conserved end residues are part of each CDR3. A D gene is named only where the DNA matches it firmly. Only some rows state a clone size, as once, few, many or a class for expanded clones.

clone_size	j_call	v_call	d_call	cdr3_nt	cdr3_aa
.	TRBJ2-7	TRBV6-2/TRBV6-3	TRBD1	TGTGCCAGCAGTAGCCCACGGACAGGGGGCTACGAGCAGTACTTC	CASSSPRTGGYEQYF
.	TRBJ2-5	TRBV5-6	.	TGTGCCAGCAGCTTGGCGGGAAGAGAGACCCAGTACTTC	CASSLAGRETQYF
.	TRBJ1-6	TRBV7-9	.	TGTGCCAGCAGCTTAACAGAGAGGGAAAAATCACCCCTCCACTTT	CASSLTEREKSPLHF
.	TRBJ1-5	TRBV6-1	.	TGTGCCAGCAGTGAAACCTGGACAGCGCAAAATCAGCCCCAGCATTTT	CASSETWTAQNQPQHF
few	TRBJ1-1	TRBV28	TRBD1	TGTGCCAGCATGGGACAGCGTAATGAAGCTTTCTTT	CASMGQRNEAFF
.	TRBJ2-7	TRBV19	TRBD1	TGTGCCAGTAGTATCCAGGACAGGGGCGAGCAGTACTTC	CASSIQDRGEQYF
few	TRBJ2-7	TRBV5-6	TRBD1	TGTGCCAGCAGCTTCTACAGGGGGTATGAGCAGTACTTC	CASSFYRGYEQYF
.	TRBJ2-5	TRBV28	.	TGTGCCAGCAGTTTTTTGGTAGCGGAAGAGACCCAGTACTTC	CASSFLVAEETQYF
once	TRBJ1-2	TRBV11-3	TRBD1	TGTGCCAGCAGCTTCGACAGGGGTAGCTATGGCTACACCTTC	CASSFDRGSYGYTF
.	TRBJ2-5	TRBV11-3	.	TGTGCCAGCAGACAGAGGGTGAGAGAGACCCAGTACTTC	CASRQRVRETQYF
.	TRBJ1-2	TRBV7-9	TRBD1	TGTGCCAGCAGCCCCGGGACAGGAGGCGTAAGGGATGGCTACACCTTC	CASSPGTGGVRDGYTF
.	TRBJ1-1	TRBV6-5	.	TGTGCCAGCAGTCCGATGGACAGCGCCCGAGAAGCTTTCTTT	CASSPMDSAREAFF
.	TRBJ2-7	TRBV19	TRBD1	TGTGCCAGTAGTATCGAGACAGGGGCCTACGAGCAGTACTTC	CASSIETGAYEQYF
.	TRBJ2-2	TRBV7-9	TRBD2	TGTGCCAGCAAACTAGCGGGGGAAACCGGGGAGCTGTTTTTT	CASKLAGETGELFF
.	TRBJ1-3	TRBV27	.	TGTGCCAGCAGTCTGAGCTCTGGAAACACCATATATTTT	CASSLSSGNTIYF
few	TRBJ2-7	TRBV5-6	.	TGTGCCAGCAGCTTGGCCTCAGGGTACGAGCAGTACTTC	CASSLASGYEQYF
.	TRBJ1-1	TRBV29-1	.	TGCAGCGTTGAAGAACAGGGTGCTGAAGCTTTCTTT	CSVEEQGAEAFF
.	TRBJ1-2	TRBV9	.	TGTGCCAGCAGTCGGGAACTGACTAACTATGGCTACACCTTC	CASSRELTNYGYTF
.	TRBJ2-7	TRBV6-6	.	TGTGCCAGCAGTTACTCTAGCGGAACCTACGAGCAGTACTTC	CASSYSSGTYEQYF
few	TRBJ2-7	TRBV6-1	TRBD2	TGTGCCAGCAGTGATTTTCTAGCGGGGGGAACTTACTACGAGCAGTACTTC	CASSDFLAGGTYYEQYF
.	TRBJ2-7	TRBV6-5	TRBD2	TGTGCCAGCATCGACCCTGGTAGCGGGAGAGAGCAGTACTTC	CASIDPGSGREQYF
.	TRBJ2-7	TRBV10-3	TRBD1	TGTGCCATCAGTGAGTTACAGGGGGGCGAGCAGTACTTC	CAISELQGGEQYF
.	TRBJ2-7	TRBV4-1	TRBD1	TGCGCCAGCAGCCAAGAAGAGGGCAGGGGGCACGACGAGCAGTACTTC	CASSQEEGRGHDEQYF
many	TRBJ2-7	TRBV11-3	TRBD2	TGTGCCAGCAGCTCTAGCGGGGGTCGCTCCTACGAGCAGTACTTC	CASSSSGGRSYEQYF
few	TRBJ2-7	TRBV9	.	TGTGCCAGCAGCGCCCAGGCGTGGCCAGGCGAGCAGTACTTC	CASSAQAWPGEQYF
.	TRBJ2-5	TRBV6-5	.	TGTGCCAGCAGGGATTGGGGCATGGAAGAGACCCAGTACTTC	CASRDWGMEETQYF
.	TRBJ1-2	TRBV29-1	.	TGCAGCGTTGGCCCGACAGCGCACGCCTTC	CSVGPTAHAF
.	TRBJ2-6	TRBV3-1/TRBV3-2	.	TGTGCCAGCAGCCCCATAGTTGGGGCCAACGTCCTGACTTTC	CASSPIVGANVLTF
.	TRBJ2-5	TRBV24-1	.	TGTGCCACCAGTGATTTTGAGAAGGGGAAGGGAGAGACCCAGTACTTC	CATSDFEKGKGETQYF
.	TRBJ2-7	TRBV14	.	TGTGCCAGCAGCCACTACTACGAGCAGTACTTC	CASSHYYEQYF
.	TRBJ1-1	TRBV19	.	TGTGCCAGTAGTTCCGGGGAACGGGGCACTGAAGCTTTCTTT	CASSSGERGTEAFF
once	TRBJ2-7	TRBV5-4	.	TGTGCCAGCAGCAACCCGACGGGGATCGGTGTCGACGAGCAGTACTTC	CASSNPTGIGVDEQYF
once	TRBJ2-7	TRBV12-3/TRBV12-4	TRBD1	TGTGCCAGCAGGGGGACAGGAAGCCACGAGCAGTACTTC	CASRGTGSHEQYF
.	TRBJ1-5	TRBV12-3/TRBV12-4	TRBD1	TGTGCCAGCAGAACAGGGGGCAATCAGCCCCAGCATTTT	CASRTGGNQPQHF
.	TRBJ2-7	TRBV7-9	TRBD2	TGTGCCAGCAGCATGGGACTAGCGGGAGGCGAGCAGTACTTC	CASSMGLAGGEQYF
.	TRBJ2-7	TRBV29-1	TRBD2	TGCAGCGTCGAAAGGACTAGCGGCGGCGAGCAGTACTTC	CSVERTSGGEQYF
.	TRBJ1-4	TRBV15	TRBD1	TGTGCCACCAGCCGAGAAGGGACAGGGGGTTCCCCTAATGAAAAACTGTTTTTT	CATSREGTGGSPNEKLFF
few	TRBJ2-7	TRBV7-9	.	TGTGCCAGCAGCTTACCCGGTGCCTACGAGCAGTACTTC	CASSLPGAYEQYF
once	TRBJ1-2	TRBV3-1/TRBV3-2	TRBD1	TGTGCCAGCAGCCAGGCGTCAGGGGGTAATGGCTACACCTTC	CASSQASGGNGYTF
.	TRBJ2-7	TRBV27	.	TGTGCCAGCAGTCCCCTGCCTCGAACCGGGAGCGCATACGAGCAGTACTTC	CASSPLPRTGSAYEQYF
few	TRBJ2-7	TRBV7-9	TRBD2	TGTGCCAGCAGCTTTGCGGGGGAAATGTCCTACGAGCAGTACTTC	CASSFAGEMSYEQYF
.	TRBJ2-7	TRBV13	TRBD1	TGTGCCAGCAGCTCGCAGGTAGGACAGGACTCCTACGAGCAGTACTTC	CASSSQVGQDSYEQYF
.	TRBJ1-1	TRBV6-5	.	TGTGCCAGCAGTTACTCACCACGGGTGAACACTGAAGCTTTCTTT	CASSYSPRVNTEAFF
few	TRBJ1-1	TRBV3-1/TRBV3-2	.	TGTGCCAGCAGCCAACGGGATGGCGCTGAAGCTTTCTTT	CASSQRDGAEAFF
once	TRBJ2-7	TRBV9	TRBD1	TGTGCCAGCAGCGCCGATTCCGGGACAGCCCCCTACGAGCAGTACTTC	CASSADSGTAPYEQYF
.	TRBJ1-2	TRBV7-2	TRBD1	TGTGCCAGCAGCTCCGCCTGGGGACAGGGGGCCCTTGGAGCTGGCTACACCTTC	CASSSAWGQGALGAGYTF
few	TRBJ2-7	TRBV10-1	.	TGCGCCAGCAGCCCTTGGACGGGCGGGGAGCAGTACTTC	CASSPWTGGEQYF
once	TRBJ2-7	TRBV7-2	.	TGTGCCAGCAGCTTAGAAGGCGGAGCCACCTACGAGCAGTACTTC	CASSLEGGATYEQYF
few	TRBJ2-7	TRBV3-1/TRBV3-2	.	TGTGCCAGCAGACTTAGCGGAGACCCCTACGAGCAGTACTTC	CASRLSGDPYEQYF
.	TRBJ2-1	TRBV15	TRBD2	TGTGCCACCAGCAGAGGGTTAGCGGGAGGGAACAATGAGCAGTTCTTC	CATSRGLAGGNNEQFF
.	TRBJ2-7	TRBV28	TRBD1	TGTGCCAGCAGTCTCTTCCGGGACAGAGGTGAGCAGTACTTC	CASSLFRDRGEQYF
.	TRBJ1-5	TRBV7-2	TRBD1	TGTGCCAGCAGCCGACAGGGGGGTCAGCCCCAGCATTTT	CASSRQGGQPQHF
.	TRBJ1-5	TRBV11-2	.	TGTGCCAGCAGCTTAGTAGGAGGGCAGCCCCAGCATTTT	CASSLVGGQPQHF
.	TRBJ2-3	TRBV3-1/TRBV3-2	TRBD2	TGTGCCAGCAGCCAAGCCCCCGGGACTAGCGGGGGAACTAGCACAGATACGCAGTATTTT	CASSQAPGTSGGTSTDTQYF
.	TRBJ1-1	TRBV28	.	TGTGCCAGCGGCCATCGGGGGGACACTGAAGCTTTCTTT	CASGHRGDTEAFF
once	TRBJ1-4	TRBV6-6	.	TGTGCCAGCAGCCGTAACTATCCTGAGGGTGATGAAAAACTGTTTTTT	CASSRNYPEGDEKLFF
.	TRBJ2-3	TRBV19	TRBD2	TGTGCCAGTAGTACCCGGACTAGCGGGAGGGTAAATACGCAGTATTTT	CASSTRTSGRVNTQYF